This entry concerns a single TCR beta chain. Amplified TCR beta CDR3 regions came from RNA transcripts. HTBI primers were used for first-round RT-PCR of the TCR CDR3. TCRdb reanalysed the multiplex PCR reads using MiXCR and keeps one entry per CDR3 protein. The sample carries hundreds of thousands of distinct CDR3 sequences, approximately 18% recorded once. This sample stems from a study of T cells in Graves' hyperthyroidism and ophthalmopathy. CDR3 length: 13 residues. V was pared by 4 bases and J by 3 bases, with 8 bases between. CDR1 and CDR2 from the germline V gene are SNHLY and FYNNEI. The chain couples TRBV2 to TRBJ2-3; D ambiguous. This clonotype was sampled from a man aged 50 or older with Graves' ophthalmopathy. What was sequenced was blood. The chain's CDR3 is CASSVVLTDTQYF. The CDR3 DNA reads TGTGCCAGCAGTGTAGTCCTGACAGATACGCAGTATTTT.